One sample yielded the 9 T cell receptor beta chains listed below, sequenced in a study of blood T cell repertoires in COVID-19. Profiled with immunoSEQ multiplex PCR; TCRdb holds only in-frame clones, not every one. The table lists some 300,000 clones, 85% of them singletons, with around 4% in the top ten. The specimen sequenced was peripheral blood. The receptors derive from a woman in her 50s with active or convalescent COVID-19.

This chain uses TRBV19 with TRBJ2-2, with 7 bases identical to TRBD2. The V gene end was trimmed by 5 bases and the J gene end by 7 bases; junction bases not matched to a gene: 4. The CDR3 runs to 13 residues. In germline, CDR1 is LNHDA, CDR2 SQIVND (reference sequence). The CDR3 here is CASSGGVVGELFF. The CDR3 DNA is TGTGCCAGTAGTGGGGGGGTTGTCGGGGAGCTGTTTTTT.

This clone turned up a few times. The chain employs TRBV5-4 and TRBJ1-1; D remains unclear. CDR1 is SGHNT and CDR2 is YYREEE in the germline V gene (reference sequence). The length of the CDR3 is 13 residues. V was shortened by 4 bases and J by 2 bases, with 9 bases between the two germline ends. In nucleotides, the CDR3 is TGTGCCAGCAGCACCCGGGGAAACACTGAAGCTTTCTTT. Protein product: CASSTRGNTEAFF. The whole variable domain, filled in from reference TRBV5-4 and TRBJ1-1, reads ETGVTQSPTHLIKTRGQQVTLRCSSQSGHNTVSWYQQALGQGPQFIFQYYREEENGRGNFPPRFSGLQFPNYSSELNVNALELDDSALYLCASSTRGNTEAFFGQGTRLTVV.

The chain is built from TRBV7-2 and TRBJ2-7; 15 nucleotides match TRBD2. With 2 bases clipped from V and 2 bases from J, the junction kept 7 bases outside the gene matches. The germline CDR1 and CDR2 sequences are SGHTA and FQGNSA. This CDR3 has 18 residues. The CDR3 DNA is TGTGCCAGCAGCTTATTATCCCGGACTAGCGGGAGGGCCTACGAGCAGTACTTC. Protein sequence: CASSLLSRTSGRAYEQYF.

The V and J genes are TRBV9 and TRBJ1-1; D not certain. Germline CDR1 reads SGDLS; CDR2 reads YYNGEE. This CDR3 comprises 12 residues. V was clipped by 0 bases and J by 7 bases, with 7 bases between them. The CDR3 DNA follows: TGTGCCAGCAGCGTAGTAGAGGGTGAAGCTTTCTTT. Translating gives CASSVVEGEAFF.

This rearrangement joins TRBV27 to TRBJ2-1, with 9 nucleotides matching TRBD1. The CDR3 has 15 amino acids. The ends lost 6 bases at V and 8 bases at J; junction bases unmatched: 11. The germline V gene has CDR1 MNHEY and CDR2 SMNVEV (reference sequence). The CDR3 coding sequence is TGTGCCAGCAGCCGCAGCCGGGACAGGGTCCATGAGCAGTTCTTC. Its translation is CASSRSRDRVHEQFF.

This clone was counted once. The chain combines TRBV9 with TRBJ2-7; 10 bases are a match to TRBD2. V lost 1 base to trimming and J lost 5 bases; unmatched junction nucleotides: 6. CDR3 length: 15 residues. In germline, CDR1 is SGDLS, CDR2 YYNGEE. The CDR3 sequence: CASSVSAGGPHEQYF. Here the CDR3 DNA reads TGTGCCAGCAGCGTATCAGCGGGAGGGCCCCACGAGCAGTACTTC.

This clone turned up a few times. The V call is TRBV5-1, the J call TRBJ2-3; no firm D call. V was clipped by 1 base and J by 0 bases, with 9 bases between them. Per the germline V gene, CDR1 is SGHRS and CDR2 is YFSETQ. This CDR3 spans 15 amino acids. The CDR3 here is CASSLITPSTDTQYF. For the CDR3, the DNA is TGCGCCAGCAGCTTGATAACACCTAGCACAGATACGCAGTATTTT. Looking up the rest from reference TRBV5-1 and TRBJ2-3 gives the full variable domain: KAGVTQTPRYLIKTRGQQVTLSCSPISGHRSVSWYQQTPGQGLQFLFEYFSETQRNKGNFPGRFSGRQFSNSRSEMNVSTLELGDSALYLCASSLITPSTDTQYFGPGTRLTVL.

The V call is TRBV4-2, the J call TRBJ2-3; 15 bases agree with TRBD2. Germline CDR1 and CDR2: LGHNA and YNFKEQ. The CDR3 sequence is 16 residues long. The V gene end was trimmed by 4 bases and the J gene end by 5 bases; junction bases not matched to a gene: 4. This CDR3 is CASSLRTSGRGDTQYF. The CDR3 nucleotides read TGTGCCAGCAGCCTACGGACTAGCGGGAGGGGAGATACGCAGTATTTT.

This clone was seen only a few times. V usage is TRBV7-9 and J usage is TRBJ2-7; a weak D match, TRBD1 (5 bases). The CDR3 runs 16 residues. In germline, CDR1 is SEHNR, CDR2 FQNEAQ (reference sequence). The V end lost 2 bases, the J end lost 0 bases, and 14 bases lay between the germline ends. The CDR3 here is CASSLLGARSSYEQYF. DNA for the CDR3: TGTGCCAGCAGCTTACTTGGGGCTCGTTCCTCCTACGAGCAGTACTTC.